The 27 T cell receptor beta chains given below trace back to one sample, sequenced in a study of tumor-infiltrating lymphocytes in primary liver carcinoma. Co-extraction of RNA and DNA was performed on about 20-32 mg of unsorted bulk tissue. A primer in the constant region served to generate TCR beta cDNA from roughly 450 ng of total RNA. Three rounds of nested multiplex PCR with slightly modified ARM-PCR produced TCR beta libraries. A C-beta reverse primer was combined with TRBV1-TRBV30 forward primers in the first two PCR rounds, and each round had around 10 cycles. TCRdb passed the multiplex PCR reads through MiXCR, listing each CDR3 protein once. The sample lists under 200,000 distinct CDR3 sequences, approximately 86% seen once, with around 18% in the top ten. What was sequenced was tumor tissue from primary liver carcinoma. Every receptor here comes from a man between 40 and 49 years old with primary liver carcinoma and hepatitis B virus infection.

This chain connects TRBV12-3 or TRBV12-4 to TRBJ1-5; no clear D gene. The CDR3 is made up of 15 amino acids. V was pared by 7 bases and J by 4 bases, with 17 bases between. This CDR3 reads CASTRNIAINQPQHF. As DNA, the CDR3 is TGTGCCAGCACGCGGAACATCGCAATAAATCAGCCCCAGCATTTT.

As to this clonotype: One end of the junction is discordant with germline, which a read error may explain. The rearrangement joins TRBV11-1 to TRBJ2-3; D is perhaps TRBD1 (5 bases). The CDR3 totals 16 residues. Germline V gene sequence: CDR1 SGHAT, CDR2 FQDESV (reference sequence). CDR3 protein: CASSLESTVGSDTQYF. The CDR3 DNA follows: TGTGCCAGTAGCTTAGAATCGACAGTGGGCTCGGATACACAGTATTTT.

Details on this clonotype: An end of the junction differs from the germline gene, which may be a read error. The chain has TRBV29-1 and TRBJ2-1; 12 bases map to TRBD1. This CDR3 comprises 15 residues. The germline CDR1 and CDR2 sequences are SQVTM and ANQGSEA. The CDR3 is CSVEFGTGGFDEQFF. CDR3 DNA: TGCAGCGTTGAGTTCGGGACAGGGGGCTTTGATGAACAGTTCTTC.

Details on this clonotype: Possible read error: a much larger clone is one base away. The chain carries TRBV28 and TRBJ2-3; 9 bases are shared with TRBD1. Germline lookup yields CDR1 MDHEN and CDR2 SYDVKM. The CDR3 spans 16 residues. The V gene end was trimmed by 2 bases and the J gene end by 3 bases; junction bases not matched to a gene: 6. The CDR3 loop reads CASSLPSGQGTDTQYF. CDR3 coding DNA: TGTGCCAGCAGTTTACCCTCTGGACAGGGGACAGATACGCAGTATTTT.

With regard to this clonotype: It is unclear where the CDR3 begins or ends on the DNA, so no DNA is shown, and the CDR3 is as TCRdb lists it. The chain is built from TRBV29-1 and TRBJ1-1. The CDR3 is made up of 15 amino acids, end residues included. CDR1 is SQVTM and CDR2 is ANQGSEA in the germline V gene. The chain's CDR3 is CSVSAGWGMGTEYFF.

Details on this clonotype: The CDR3 does not close with the conserved phenylalanine or tryptophan, likely indicating a read error. This rearrangement joins TRBV6-6 to TRBJ1-1; D gene unclear. CDR3 length: 16 residues. Germline V CDR1 and CDR2: MNHNY, SVGAGI (reference sequence). CDR3 sequence: CASSYRLVSMNIEAFV. The CDR3 nucleotides read TGTGCCAGCAGTTACAGGCTCGTCAGCATGAACATTGAAGCTTTCGTT.

The table lists this clonotype with a count of one. Germline and junction disagree at one end, which may indicate a read error. The chain combines TRBV29-1 with TRBJ2-2, with D perhaps being TRBD1 or TRBD2 (5 bases each). The CDR3 covers 14 residues. Germline CDR1 and CDR2: SQVTM and ANQGSEA. The CDR3 loop reads CSDDAGTNTGELLF. In DNA form, the CDR3 reads TGCAGCGATGACGCAGGGACGAACACCGGGGAGCTGCTTTTT.

This clonotype was detected ten times or more. The J gene is TRBJ1-3, the V gene TRBV5-1, with D perhaps TRBD1 (6 bases). V was clipped by 4 bases and J by 0 bases, with 11 bases between them. This CDR3 has 15 amino acids. CDR1 and CDR2 (germline): SGHRS, YFSETQ. In DNA form, the CDR3 reads TGCGCCAGCAGCGCAGGGGACGTCTCTGGAAACACCATATATTTT. Translation: CASSAGDVSGNTIYF.

This rearrangement joins TRBV30 to TRBJ2-5, with D possibly matching TRBD1 (5 bases). Trimming shortened V by 0 bases and J by 5 bases, and 16 bases separated the two germline ends. The germline gives CDR1 GTSNPN, CDR2 SVGIG (reference sequence). The CDR3 has 15 residues. CDR3 sequence reads: CAWSVTGQGWETQYF. As DNA, the CDR3 is TGTGCCTGGAGTGTAACTGGGCAGGGATGGGAGACCCAGTACTTC.

A word on this clonotype: One end of the junction does not line up with germline, which may come from a read error. This chain joins TRBV11-1 and TRBJ2-1; D perhaps matches TRBD2 (7 bases). CDR1 is SGHAT and CDR2 is FQDESV in the germline V gene (reference sequence). The CDR3 covers 14 residues. CDR3 bases: TGTGCAAGTAGCTTGGGAGGGGGAGCCAATGAGCAGTTATTC. This gives the protein CASSLGGGANEQLF.

The gene calls are TRBV5-5 and TRBJ2-2; D possibly corresponds to TRBD2 (6 bases). V lost 7 bases and J 4 bases, leaving 17 bases between the germline ends. Per the germline V gene, CDR1 is SGHKS and CDR2 is YYEKEE (reference sequence). CDR3 length: 15 residues. The CDR3 reads CASDFTGLSTGELFF. The CDR3 DNA reads as TGTGCCAGCGACTTTACGGGACTGTCCACCGGGGAGCTGTTTTTT.

Concerning this clonotype itself: The germline gene is not matched at one end of the junction; a read error may be the cause. The chain is built from TRBV12-3 or TRBV12-4 and TRBJ1-1; D is perhaps TRBD1 (5 bases). This CDR3 is 15 amino acids long. In DNA, the CDR3 is TGTGCCAGCAGTAGACCGGGGCAGGGAAACACTGAAGCTTACTTT. It codes for CASSRPGQGNTEAYF.

With regard to this clonotype: Because it lacks the conserved phenylalanine or tryptophan at the end, this CDR3 is likely a read error. The rearrangement links TRBV11-2 to TRBJ2-3; 9 bases agree with TRBD2. The CDR3 runs 15 residues. From germline, CDR1 is SGHAT and CDR2 FQNNGV. DNA for the CDR3: TGTGGCAGCAGTGATAGCGGGAGATTTACTGATACGCAGTATTCT. It translates to CGSSDSGRFTDTQYS.

The genes are TRBV6-2 or TRBV6-3 and TRBJ2-7; no firm D call. The CDR3 spans 13 residues. Germline V gene data show CDR1 as MNHEY and CDR2 as SVGEGT. The CDR3, as DNA: TGTGGAAGCAGTTACGAGGTACTCTACGAGCAGTACTTC. As protein: CGSSYEVLYEQYF.

This clonotype was detected only once. Its ends do not fully match the called genes, so a read error is possible. V and J are TRBV6-5 and TRBJ2-5; 7 nucleotides align to TRBD2. This CDR3 is built from 17 residues. CDR1 is MNHEY, CDR2 SVGAGI, per germline. The CDR3 DNA follows: TGTGCCAGCAGTTACTCGAGAAGTAGCGGGTCCCAAGAGATCCAGTACTTC. Protein product: CASSYSRSSGSQEIQYF.

For this clonotype: Since no conserved phenylalanine or tryptophan closes the CDR3, a read error is the likely cause. This chain uses TRBV12-3 or TRBV12-4 with TRBJ2-3; possibly TRBD2 for D (6 bases). This CDR3 spans 14 amino acids. V gave up 3 bases and J gave up 7 bases, with 14 bases separating them. The CDR3 here is CASSLGGTPYTQYL. DNA for the CDR3: TGTGCCAGCAGTTTGGGGGGAACTCCATATACGCAGTATTTG.

The chain employs TRBV29-1 and TRBJ2-1; D gene uncertain. V was pared by 6 bases and J by 9 bases, with 15 bases between. Looked up from germline, CDR1 is SQVTM and CDR2 is ANQGSEA. The CDR3 totals 12 residues. The CDR3 DNA is TGCAGCGTGCAACCCCCATCTGCTGAGCAGTTCTTC. Translated, it gives CSVQPPSAEQFF.

This clonotype was seen a single time. The germline gene is not matched at one end of the junction; a read error may be the cause. This chain connects TRBV12-3 or TRBV12-4 to TRBJ1-1; D is unresolved. This CDR3 has 14 amino acids. DNA of the CDR3: TGTGCCATCAGTTTCTCGGGCCATAACACTGAAGCTTTCTTT. This codes for CAISFSGHNTEAFF.

This clonotype was recorded once. Germline is not matched at one junction end, which may reflect a read error. This chain joins TRBV5-1 and TRBJ1-1, with D maybe TRBD1 (6 bases). The length of the CDR3 is 15 residues. Germline CDR1 and CDR2: SGHRS and YFSETQ. The CDR3 coding sequence is TGCGCCAGCAGCTTGGTTATAGGGGGGGACACTGAAGTTTTCTTT. It codes for CASSLVIGGDTEVFF.

The chain has TRBV6-2 or TRBV6-3 and TRBJ1-1; possibly TRBD1 for D (5 bases). Germline loops: CDR1 MNHEY, CDR2 SVGEGT. The CDR3 consists of 11 residues. CDR3 coding DNA: TGTGTCAGTAGTGGGGGAGCAGAAGCTTTCTTT. Amino acid sequence: CVSSGGAEAFF.

In regard to this clonotype: One end of the junction is discordant with germline, which a read error may explain. V usage is TRBV11-2 and J usage is TRBJ2-5; weak D call: TRBD2 (5 bases). Germline-derived CDR1 and CDR2 are SGHAT and FQNNGV. The CDR3 runs 15 residues. The CDR3 protein is CTSSRWTGPVETQYF. In nucleotides, the CDR3 is TGTACCAGCAGTCGTTGGACTGGTCCCGTGGAGACCCAGTATTTC.

As for this clonotype: The junction shows a germline mismatch at one end, possibly a read error. The chain joins TRBV11-3 to TRBJ2-1, with D possibly being TRBD2 (6 bases). This CDR3 region has 14 residues. Germline V gene data show CDR1 as SGHNT and CDR2 as YENEEA. The CDR3, as DNA: TGTGCCACCAGCTTAGGACGGGAGAAAAGCGAGCAGTTCTTC. Encoded protein: CATSLGREKSEQFF.

With respect to this clonotype: At one of its ends the junction is not consistent with the germline gene, which may arise from a read error. This chain uses TRBV4-3 with TRBJ2-2; 8 bases fit TRBD2. The CDR3 runs 18 residues. Germline CDR1 and CDR2: LGHNA and YSLEER. The CDR3 spells CTNSRGLGGSANTGVLFF. CDR3 sequence (DNA): TGCACCAACAGCCGGGGACTAGGGGGTTCCGCGAACACCGGGGTGCTGTTTTTT.

V is TRBV20-1 and J is TRBJ2-7; the D is unclear. The V end was cut by 3 bases, the J end by 4 bases, with 7 bases between. Germline CDR1 reads DFQATT; CDR2 reads SNEGSKA (reference sequence). The CDR3 totals 11 residues. The CDR3 bases are TGCAGTGCTAGGCCAGGTTACGAGCAGTACTTC. Residues: CSARPGYEQYF.

Concerning this clonotype itself: An end of the junction differs from the germline gene, which may be a read error. The chain joins TRBV11-1 to TRBJ2-1; either TRBD1 or TRBD2 may fit D (5 bases each). The V gene's germline CDR1 is SGHAT and CDR2 FQDESV (reference sequence). The CDR3 covers 14 residues. CDR3 loop: CASSLGSADNKQLF. The CDR3 DNA reads as TGTGCCAGCAGTTTAGGCTCAGCGGACAATAAGCAGTTATTC.

In this sample, this clonotype turned up many times. V is TRBV6-5 and J is TRBJ1-2, with D perhaps TRBD1 (5 bases). This CDR3 has 12 residues. The V end was cut by 7 bases, the J end by 8 bases, with 14 bases between. The germline V gene has CDR1 MNHEY and CDR2 SVGAGI. The CDR3 nucleotides are TGTGCCAGCACACCAGGGTTTCGGGGCTACACCTTC. Translating it yields CASTPGFRGYTF.

This clonotype was detected once. The CDR3 does not end in the conserved phenylalanine or tryptophan, so this is likely a read error. The V call is TRBV12-3 or TRBV12-4, the J call TRBJ2-7, with a tentative D call TRBD2 (6 bases). This CDR3 comprises 13 residues. The chain's CDR3 is CASSLGTGDEQYL. The CDR3 DNA sequence: TGTGCCAGCAGTCTCGGGACTGGGGACGAACAGTACCTC.